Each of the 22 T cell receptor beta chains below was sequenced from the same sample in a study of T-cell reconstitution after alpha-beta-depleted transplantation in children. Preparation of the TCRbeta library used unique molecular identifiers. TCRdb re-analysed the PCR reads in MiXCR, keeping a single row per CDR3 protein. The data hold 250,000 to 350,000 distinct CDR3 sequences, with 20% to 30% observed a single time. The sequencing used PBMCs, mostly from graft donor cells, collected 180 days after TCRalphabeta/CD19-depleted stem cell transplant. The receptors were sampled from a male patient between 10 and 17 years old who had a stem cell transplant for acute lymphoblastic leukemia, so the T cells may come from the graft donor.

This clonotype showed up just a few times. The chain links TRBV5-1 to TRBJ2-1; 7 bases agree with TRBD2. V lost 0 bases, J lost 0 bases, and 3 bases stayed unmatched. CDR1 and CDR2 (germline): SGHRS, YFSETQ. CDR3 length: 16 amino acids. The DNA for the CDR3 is TGCGCCAGCAGCTTGGCCCGCGGGAGCTCCTACAATGAGCAGTTCTTC. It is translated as CASSLARGSSYNEQFF. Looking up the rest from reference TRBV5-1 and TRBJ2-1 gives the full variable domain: KAGVTQTPRYLIKTRGQQVTLSCSPISGHRSVSWYQQTPGQGLQFLFEYFSETQRNKGNFPGRFSGRQFSNSRSEMNVSTLELGDSALYLCASSLARGSSYNEQFFGPGTRLTVL.

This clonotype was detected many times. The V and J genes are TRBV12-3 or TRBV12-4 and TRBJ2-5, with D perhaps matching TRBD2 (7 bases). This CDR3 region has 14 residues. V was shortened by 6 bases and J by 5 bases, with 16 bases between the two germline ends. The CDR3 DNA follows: TGTGCCAGCAGAATCCGGGGGGCAGGGGAGACCCAGTACTTC. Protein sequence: CASRIRGAGETQYF.

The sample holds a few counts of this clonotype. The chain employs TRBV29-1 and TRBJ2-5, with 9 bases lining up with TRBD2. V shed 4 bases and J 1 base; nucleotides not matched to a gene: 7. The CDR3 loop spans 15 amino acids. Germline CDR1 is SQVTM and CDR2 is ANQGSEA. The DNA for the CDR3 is TGCAGCGTTGCCAAGACTAGCGGAGTCCAAGAGACCCAGTACTTC. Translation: CSVAKTSGVQETQYF.

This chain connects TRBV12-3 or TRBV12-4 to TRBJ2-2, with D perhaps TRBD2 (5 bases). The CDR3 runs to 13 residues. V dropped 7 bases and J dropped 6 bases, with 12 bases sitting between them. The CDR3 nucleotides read TGTGCCAGCACCCTAAGAGGGCCCGGGGAGCTGTTTTTT. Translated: CASTLRGPGELFF.

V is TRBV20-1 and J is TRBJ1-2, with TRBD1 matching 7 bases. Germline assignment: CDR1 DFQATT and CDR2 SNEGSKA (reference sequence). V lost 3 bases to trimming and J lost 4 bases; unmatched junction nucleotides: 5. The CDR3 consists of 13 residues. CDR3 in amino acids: CSASVDRAYGYTF. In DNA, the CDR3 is TGCAGTGCTAGCGTCGACAGGGCCTATGGCTACACCTTC.

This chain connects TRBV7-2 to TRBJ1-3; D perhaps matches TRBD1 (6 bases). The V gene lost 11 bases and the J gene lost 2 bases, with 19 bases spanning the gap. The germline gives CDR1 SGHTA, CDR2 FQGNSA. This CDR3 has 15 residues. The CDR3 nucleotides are TGTGCCCAGACAGGTTTGCAGCTACCTGGAAACACCATATATTTT. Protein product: CAQTGLQLPGNTIYF.

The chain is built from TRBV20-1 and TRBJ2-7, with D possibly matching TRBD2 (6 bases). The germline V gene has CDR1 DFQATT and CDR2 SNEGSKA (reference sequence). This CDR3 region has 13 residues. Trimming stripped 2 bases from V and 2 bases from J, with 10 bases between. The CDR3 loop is CSARLRTTYEQYF. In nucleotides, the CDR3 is TGCAGTGCTAGACTCCGGACTACCTACGAGCAGTACTTC.

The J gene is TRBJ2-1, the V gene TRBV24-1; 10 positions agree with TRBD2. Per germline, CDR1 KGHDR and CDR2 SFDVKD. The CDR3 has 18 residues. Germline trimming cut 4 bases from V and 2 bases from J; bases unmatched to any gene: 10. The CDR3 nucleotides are TGTGCCACCAGTGACCGCTACCCTAGCGGGAGCCCCTACAATGAGCAGTTCTTC. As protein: CATSDRYPSGSPYNEQFF.

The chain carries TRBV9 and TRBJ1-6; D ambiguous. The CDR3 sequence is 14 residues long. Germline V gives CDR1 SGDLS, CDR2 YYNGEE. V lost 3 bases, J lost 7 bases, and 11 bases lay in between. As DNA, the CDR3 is TGTGCCAGCAGCGCGTTGGCAGTAAATTCACCCCTCCACTTT. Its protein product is CASSALAVNSPLHF.

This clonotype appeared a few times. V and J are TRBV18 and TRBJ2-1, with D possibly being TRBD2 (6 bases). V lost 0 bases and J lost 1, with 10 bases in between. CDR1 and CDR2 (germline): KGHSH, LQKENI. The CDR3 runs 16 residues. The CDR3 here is CASSPPGLNSYNEQFF. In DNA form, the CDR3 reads TGTGCCAGCTCACCACCCGGACTAAATTCCTACAATGAGCAGTTCTTC.

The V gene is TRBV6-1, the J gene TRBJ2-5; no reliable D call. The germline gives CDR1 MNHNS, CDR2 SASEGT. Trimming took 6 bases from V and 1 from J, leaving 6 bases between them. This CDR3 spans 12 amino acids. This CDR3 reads CASRISQETQYF. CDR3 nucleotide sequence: TGTGCCAGCAGGATCAGCCAAGAGACCCAGTACTTC.

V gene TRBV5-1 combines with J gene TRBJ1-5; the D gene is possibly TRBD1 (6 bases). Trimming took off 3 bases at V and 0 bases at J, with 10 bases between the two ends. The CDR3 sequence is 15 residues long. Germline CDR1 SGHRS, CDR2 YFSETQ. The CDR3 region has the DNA TGCGCCAGCAGCTGGGAGGGGGGTAGCAATCAGCCCCAGCATTTT. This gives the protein CASSWEGGSNQPQHF.

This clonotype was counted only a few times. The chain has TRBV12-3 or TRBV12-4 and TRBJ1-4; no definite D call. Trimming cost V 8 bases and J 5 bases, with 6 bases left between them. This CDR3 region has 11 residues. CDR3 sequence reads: CASLRNEKLFF. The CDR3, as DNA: TGTGCCAGCCTTAGGAATGAAAAACTGTTTTTT.

CDR3 residues: CSARGDQREDQETQYF. The CDR3 region has the DNA TGCAGTGCTAGAGGGGATCAGCGGGAGGACCAAGAGACCCAGTACTTC. The V gene is TRBV20-1, the J gene TRBJ2-5; 9 bases are a match to TRBD2. Germline trimming cut 1 base from V and 0 bases from J; bases unmatched to any gene: 6. This CDR3 has 16 amino acids. Looked up from germline, CDR1 is DFQATT and CDR2 is SNEGSKA (reference sequence).

The CDR3 nucleotides are TGTGCCAGCAACGATATAGGTAACACTGAAGCTTTCTTT. Translating gives CASNDIGNTEAFF. This rearrangement joins TRBV25-1 to TRBJ1-1; no clear D. Germline CDR1 MGHDK, CDR2 SYGVNS. The germline V and J ends were trimmed by 7 bases and 2 bases, with 11 bases remaining between them. There are 13 residues in the CDR3.

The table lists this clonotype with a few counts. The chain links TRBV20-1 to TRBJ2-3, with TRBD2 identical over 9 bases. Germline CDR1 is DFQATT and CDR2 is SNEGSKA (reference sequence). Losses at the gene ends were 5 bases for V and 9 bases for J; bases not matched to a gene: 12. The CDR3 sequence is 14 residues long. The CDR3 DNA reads TGCAGTGCTCGACGGGCGGGAGGGCCCTACACGCAGTATTTT. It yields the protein CSARRAGGPYTQYF.

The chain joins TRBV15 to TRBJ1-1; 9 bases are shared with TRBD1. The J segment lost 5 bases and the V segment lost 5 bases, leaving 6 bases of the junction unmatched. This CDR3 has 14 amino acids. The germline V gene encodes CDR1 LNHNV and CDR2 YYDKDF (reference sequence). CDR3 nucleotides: TGTGCCACCAGCCGACAGGGGGGTGGTACTGAAGCTTTCTTT. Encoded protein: CATSRQGGGTEAFF.

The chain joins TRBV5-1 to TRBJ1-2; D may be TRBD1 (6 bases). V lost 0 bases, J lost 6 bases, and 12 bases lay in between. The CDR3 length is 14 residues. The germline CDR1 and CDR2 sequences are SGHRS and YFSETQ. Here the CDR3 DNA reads TGCGCCAGCAGCTTGGAGCCTGCAGGGGATGGCTACACCTTC. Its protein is CASSLEPAGDGYTF. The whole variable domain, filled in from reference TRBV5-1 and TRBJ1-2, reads KAGVTQTPRYLIKTRGQQVTLSCSPISGHRSVSWYQQTPGQGLQFLFEYFSETQRNKGNFPGRFSGRQFSNSRSEMNVSTLELGDSALYLCASSLEPAGDGYTFGSGTRLTVV.

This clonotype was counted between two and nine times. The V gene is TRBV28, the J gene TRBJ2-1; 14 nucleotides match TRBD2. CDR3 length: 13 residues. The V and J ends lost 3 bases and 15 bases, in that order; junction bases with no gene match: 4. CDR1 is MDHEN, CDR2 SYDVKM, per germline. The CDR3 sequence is CASSFPGLAGGFF. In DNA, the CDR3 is TGTGCCAGCAGTTTTCCCGGACTAGCGGGGGGGTTCTTC. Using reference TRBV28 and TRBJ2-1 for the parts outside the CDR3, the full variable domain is DVKVTQSSRYLVKRTGEKVFLECVQDMDHENMFWYRQDPGLGLRLIYFSYDVKMKEKGDIPEGYSVSREKKERFSLILESASTNQTSMYLCASSFPGLAGGFFGPGTRLTVL.

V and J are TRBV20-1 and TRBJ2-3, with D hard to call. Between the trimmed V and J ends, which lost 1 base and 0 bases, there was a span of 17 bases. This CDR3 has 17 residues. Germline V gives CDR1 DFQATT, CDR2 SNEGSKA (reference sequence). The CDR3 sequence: CSARARRLVWSTDTQYF. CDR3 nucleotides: TGCAGTGCTAGAGCCCGTCGACTGGTCTGGAGCACAGATACGCAGTATTTT.

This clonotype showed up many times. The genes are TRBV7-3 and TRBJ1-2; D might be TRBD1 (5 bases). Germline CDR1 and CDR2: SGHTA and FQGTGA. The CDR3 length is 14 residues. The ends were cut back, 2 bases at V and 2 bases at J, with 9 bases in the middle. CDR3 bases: TGTGCCAGCAGCTTAGTGGCAGGGAACTATGGCTACACCTTC. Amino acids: CASSLVAGNYGYTF.

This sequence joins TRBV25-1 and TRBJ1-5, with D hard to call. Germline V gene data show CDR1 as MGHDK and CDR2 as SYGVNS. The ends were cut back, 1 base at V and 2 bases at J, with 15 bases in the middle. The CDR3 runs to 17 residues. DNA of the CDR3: TGTGCCAGCAGTGAATTAGGGCTAAGGTTGGGCAATCAGCCCCAGCATTTT. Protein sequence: CASSELGLRLGNQPQHF.